The entry below describes one TCR beta chain. The data belong to a study of technical replicates of blood from several donors. Assay: immunoSEQ multiplex PCR; the TCRdb copy retains only in-frame clones and omits some. The sample includes approximately 81,000 clones, about 81% of them seen just once. Trimming took 3 bases from V and 7 from J, leaving 15 bases between them. Germline CDR1 is SGHAT and CDR2 is FQNNGV. The CDR3 covers 15 residues. The genes are TRBV11-2 and TRBJ1-4; D gene unclear. This clonotype was obtained from a human donor in good health. Some clones in this sample may be carry-over from other donors' samples. The sample comprised PBMCs. The DNA for the CDR3 is TGTGCCAGCAGCTTTTCCAGGTCGTCTGGTGAAAAACTGTTTTTT. This gives the protein CASSFSRSSGEKLFF.